Here is one T cell receptor beta chain with its context. What antigen it recognizes has not been identified. It has no much larger one-base neighbor in the sample; base qualities were not kept. The data stem from a study of early T cells in non-severe SARS-CoV-2 infection (TCRdb year 2021). General notes on the study: Bulk RNA from unsorted whole blood was used for TCR sequencing, so alpha and beta chains could not be paired.

Set within a cohort of healthcare workers in London, UK, this nested case-control study involved weekly PCR testing of nasopharyngeal swabs along with blood sampling. Between 23 and 31 March 2020, the week of the UK lockdown, healthcare workers were enrolled and then followed up weekly for as long as 16 weeks. The library came from 5' RACE. Instrument on record: NextSeq 500. To correct for sequencing error and PCR bias, the TCR library protocol tagged individual cDNA molecules with unique molecular identifiers. Both TCR alpha and beta chains were sequenced, and tight co-correlation was observed between alpha and beta sequence abundances in each sample. The original pipeline was this. Decombinator V4 was used to perform V gene, J gene and CDR3 annotation of TCR sequences. Expanded TCRs were defined as changing significantly between any two time points under a Poisson model with p below 0.0001. TCR abundances were normalised to the total number of TCRs sequenced per sample and were expressed as counts per million. TRAV1-2 paired with TRAJ12, TRAJ20 or TRAJ33 defined MAIT TCRs, while TRAV10 paired with TRAJ18 defined iNKT TCRs. VDJdb, accessed 1 November 2021, was searched for CMV, EBV and SARS-CoV-2 annotated TCRs, with TCRs annotated for multiple antigens excluded. TCRdb reprocessed the public reads (quality trimming at Q25 with fastp, clone calling with MiXCR) and kept in-frame beta chains. Rows are unified per CDR3 protein, each entry keeping the most common DNA and genes. What appears here as the V and J calls and clone size reflects TCRdb's work, not the paper's. This sample holds about 80,000 distinct CDR3 sequences; 14% were observed only once. The ten top clones hold over 9.5% of the sample.

What the research found in general, with its limitations: VDJdb matching was skewed toward anti-spike CD8 responses and likely underestimated virus-specific expansions by missing private and CD4 specificities.

V gives up 4 bases and J gives up 6 bases, and the segment between their germline ends measures 21 bases. For CDR1 and CDR2, the germline V gene (reference sequence) lists MNHEY and SMNVEV. Taken from cysteine to phenylalanine, the CDR3 has 16 residues. Only the CDR3 DNA stays, 48 bases, in frame from base 1. The sequence came from an adult who was a healthcare worker with PCR-confirmed SARS-CoV-2 infection or an uninfected control (not recorded which). The chain joins TRBV27 to TRBJ1-1, with a weak D call of TRBD1 (5 bases match). Source material: whole blood. The DNA reads TGTGCCAGCAGTTCCCCGGGACCGCGTTTAGCCCCTGAAGCTTTCTTT. It specifies CASSSPGPRLAPEAFF.